This TCR beta chain was observed in a study of shared T cell receptors in the human thymus. Using immunoSEQ multiplex PCR, the repertoire was profiled, and TCRdb retains in-frame clones only, with some absent. The table records more than 550,000 clones, 75% to 90% of them present only once. In this sample, this clone turned up once. The CDR3 runs 14 residues. The V gene's germline CDR1 is MNHEY and CDR2 SVGAGI. V lost 3 bases and J lost 2; bases outside the gene matches: 2. The same data also went into a second study, on human thymus T cells. This second study notes: Immunologically healthy infants in Finland undergoing congenital heart defect surgery were the donors. Thymus pieces cut out during corrective heart surgery were the tissue that was used. Thymic as well as blood repertoires seemed to favor certain V and J genes unevenly.

The sequence derives from a girl under three years old with a congenital heart defect. Sequencing was done on a sample of thymocytes. This chain joins TRBV6-5 and TRBJ2-7, with 9 bases fitting TRBD1. The CDR3 reads CASSYRQGAYEQYF. The CDR3 region has the DNA TGTGCCAGCAGTTATCGACAGGGGGCCTACGAGCAGTACTTC.